This T cell receptor (beta chain) is from a study of blood T cell repertoires in COVID-19. In this sample, this clone turned up once. The CDR3 runs to 13 residues. After removal of 9 bases from V and 1 base from J, the junction contained 4 bases not matched to a gene. Germline loops: CDR1 MDHEN, CDR2 SYDVKM. Data came from immunoSEQ multiplex PCR; TCRdb stores just in-frame clones and leaves some out. This sample has around 170,000 clones, with 88% found just once. The sequencing input was PBMCs or T cells enriched from blood (not recorded which). This chain connects TRBV28 to TRBJ1-2; 8 nucleotides agree with TRBD1. The clonotype was recovered from a woman aged 18-30 years who had recovered from COVID-19. The CDR3 bases are TGTGCCAGTTCACAGGGGGATAACTATGGCTACACCTTC. Amino acid sequence: CASSQGDNYGYTF.